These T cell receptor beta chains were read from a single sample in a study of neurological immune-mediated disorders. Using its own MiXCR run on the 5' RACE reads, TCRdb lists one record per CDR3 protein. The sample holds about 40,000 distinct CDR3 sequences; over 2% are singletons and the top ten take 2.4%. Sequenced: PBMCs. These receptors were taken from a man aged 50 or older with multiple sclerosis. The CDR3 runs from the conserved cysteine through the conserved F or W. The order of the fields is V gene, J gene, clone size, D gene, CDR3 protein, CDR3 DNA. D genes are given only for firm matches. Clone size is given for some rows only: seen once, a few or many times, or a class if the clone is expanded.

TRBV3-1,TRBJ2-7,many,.,CASSQGWVSEQYF,TGTGCCAGCAGCCAAGGATGGGTCTCTGAGCAGTACTTC
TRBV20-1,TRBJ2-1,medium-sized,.,CSASLNGEQFF,TGCAGTGCTAGTCTGAACGGTGAGCAGTTCTTC
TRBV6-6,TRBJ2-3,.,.,CASSYSQGISTDTQYF,TGTGCCAGCAGTTACTCGCAGGGGATAAGCACAGATACGCAGTATTTT
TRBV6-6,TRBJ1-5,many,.,CASSYGRELYSNQPQHF,TGTGCCAGCAGTTACGGCAGAGAGCTATATAGCAATCAGCCCCAGCATTTT
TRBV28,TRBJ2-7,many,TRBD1,CASSSLGQGSWEQYF,TGTGCCAGCAGTTCCCTGGGACAGGGGAGTTGGGAGCAGTACTTC
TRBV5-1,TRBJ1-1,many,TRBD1,CASSTGQGNTEAFF,TGCGCCAGCAGCACGGGACAGGGGAACACTGAAGCTTTCTTT
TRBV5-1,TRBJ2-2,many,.,CASSLYTGPDGELFF,TGCGCCAGCAGCTTGTATACGGGGCCGGACGGGGAGCTGTTTTTT
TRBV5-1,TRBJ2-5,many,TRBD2,CASSYSGLEETQYF,TGCGCCAGCAGCTACTCCGGACTAGAAGAGACCCAGTACTTC
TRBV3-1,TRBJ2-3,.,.,CASSQDLIRTDTQYF,TGTGCCAGCAGCCAAGATTTAATCCGAACAGATACGCAGTATTTT
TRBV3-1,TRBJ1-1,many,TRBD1,CASSQQLTGGEAFF,TGTGCCAGCAGCCAACAACTCACAGGGGGTGAAGCTTTCTTT
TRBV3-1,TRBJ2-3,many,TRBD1,CASSQGDRRRGTQYF,TGTGCCAGCAGCCAAGGGGACAGGCGCCGGGGTACGCAGTATTTT
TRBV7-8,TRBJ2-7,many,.,CASSLEWATYEQYF,TGTGCCAGCAGCTTAGAATGGGCGACGTACGAGCAGTACTTC
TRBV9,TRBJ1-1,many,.,CASSGGEGNTEAFF,TGTGCCAGCAGCGGCGGGGAAGGGAACACTGAAGCTTTCTTT
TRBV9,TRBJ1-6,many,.,CASSATGENYNSPLNF,TGTGCCAGCAGCGCGACAGGCGAGAACTATAATTCACCCCTCAACTTT
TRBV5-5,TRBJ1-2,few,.,CASSSLNSRVFYGYTF,TGTGCCAGCAGCAGCTTAAATTCTCGGGTTTTCTATGGCTACACCTTC
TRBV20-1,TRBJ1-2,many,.,CSPKTREAFGYTF,TGCAGTCCTAAAACTAGGGAGGCATTTGGCTACACCTTC
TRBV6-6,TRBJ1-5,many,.,CASSYSIWEYSNQPQHF,TGTGCCAGCAGTTACTCGATCTGGGAATATAGCAATCAGCCCCAGCATTTT
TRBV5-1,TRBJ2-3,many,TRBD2,CASIGPSGGVTDTQYF,TGCGCCAGCATCGGTCCTAGCGGGGGGGTGACAGATACGCAGTATTTT
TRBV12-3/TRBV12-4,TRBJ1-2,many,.,CASSETGINDGYTF,TGTGCCAGCAGTGAAACGGGGATCAACGATGGCTACACCTTC
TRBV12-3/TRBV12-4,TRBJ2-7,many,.,CASSGVDTAYEQYF,TGTGCCAGCAGTGGTGTAGACACCGCCTACGAGCAGTACTTC
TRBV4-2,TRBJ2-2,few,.,CASSQDLLSTGELFF,TGTGCCAGCAGCCAAGATCTTCTAAGCACCGGGGAGCTGTTTTTT
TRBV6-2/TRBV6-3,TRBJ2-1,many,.,CASSFRGERDEQFF,TGTGCCAGCAGTTTCAGGGGAGAAAGGGATGAGCAGTTCTTC
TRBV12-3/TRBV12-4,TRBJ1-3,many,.,CASRPPVGDTIYF,TGTGCCAGCAGGCCCCCCGTGGGGGACACCATATATTTT
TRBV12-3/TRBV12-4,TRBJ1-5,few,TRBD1,CASSPGGGWVNQPQHF,TGTGCCAGCAGTCCAGGGGGCGGGTGGGTGAATCAGCCCCAGCATTTT
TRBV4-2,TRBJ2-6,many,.,CASSQATGRSGANVLTF,TGTGCCAGCAGCCAAGCCACGGGACGCTCTGGGGCCAACGTCCTGACTTTC
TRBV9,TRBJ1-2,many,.,CASSITTESGYTF,TGTGCCAGCAGCATCACAACAGAAAGCGGCTACACCTTC
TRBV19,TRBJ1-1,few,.,CASSPPRGLNTEAFF,TGTGCCAGTAGTCCGCCGAGGGGTTTGAACACTGAAGCTTTCTTT
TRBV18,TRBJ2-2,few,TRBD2,CASSPSGLAGTSNTGELFF,TGTGCCAGCTCACCATCAGGACTAGCGGGGACTTCAAACACCGGGGAGCTGTTTTTT
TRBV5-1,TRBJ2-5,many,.,CASSNRYQGWVAQYF,TGCGCCAGCAGCAACCGATATCAAGGGTGGGTGGCCCAGTACTTC
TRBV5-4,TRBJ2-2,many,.,CASSLTTGELFF,TGTGCCAGCAGCTTGACCACCGGGGAGCTGTTTTTT
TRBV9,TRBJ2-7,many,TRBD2,CASSFSGGPTYEQYF,TGTGCCAGCAGTTTTAGCGGGGGCCCCACCTACGAGCAGTACTTC
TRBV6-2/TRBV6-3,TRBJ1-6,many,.,CASSDGLNNSPLNF,TGTGCCAGCAGTGACGGGTTGAATAATTCACCCCTCAACTTT
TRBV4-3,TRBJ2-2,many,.,CASSQDRYTGELFF,TGCGCCAGCAGCCAAGATCGGTACACCGGGGAGCTGTTTTTT
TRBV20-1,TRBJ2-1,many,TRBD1,CSVLGQGHNEQFF,TGCAGTGTTTTGGGACAGGGACACAATGAGCAGTTCTTC
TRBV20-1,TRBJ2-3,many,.,CSAKAGGGTDTQYF,TGCAGTGCCAAGGCCGGGGGAGGCACAGATACGCAGTATTTT
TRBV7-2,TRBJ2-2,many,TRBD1,CASSLAGQGVAGELFF,TGTGCCAGCAGCTTAGCCGGACAGGGGGTCGCCGGGGAGCTGTTTTTT
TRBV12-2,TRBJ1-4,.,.,CASRLESRWEKLFF,TGTGCAAGTCGCTTAGAGTCTCGTTGGGAAAAACTGTTTTTT
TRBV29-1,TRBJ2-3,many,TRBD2,CSVQRGNTDTQYF,TGCAGCGTCCAGCGGGGGAACACAGATACGCAGTATTTT
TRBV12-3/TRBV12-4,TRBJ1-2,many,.,CASSGRRRYGYTF,TGTGCCAGCAGCGGACGGAGGAGGTATGGCTACACCTTC
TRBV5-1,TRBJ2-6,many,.,CASSLSGEAGANVLTF,TGCGCCAGCAGCTTATCAGGAGAAGCCGGGGCCAACGTCCTGACTTTC
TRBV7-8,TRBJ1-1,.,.,CASSSGKAMNTEAFF,TGTGCCAGCAGCTCCGGGAAAGCTATGAACACTGAAGCTTTCTTT
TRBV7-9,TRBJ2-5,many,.,CASSQRTGQETQYF,TGTGCCAGCAGCCAGCGGACGGGCCAAGAGACCCAGTACTTC
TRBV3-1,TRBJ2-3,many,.,CASRRGTDTQYF,TGTGCCAGCCGTAGGGGCACAGATACGCAGTATTTT
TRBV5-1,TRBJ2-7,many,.,CASRLDAAYEQYF,TGCGCCAGCAGATTGGACGCAGCCTACGAGCAGTACTTC
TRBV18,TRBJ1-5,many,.,CASSPPGGYSNQPQHF,TGTGCCAGCTCACCACCTGGGGGGTATAGCAATCAGCCCCAGCATTTT
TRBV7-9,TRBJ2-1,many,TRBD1,CASSAQPGQGIDEQFF,TGTGCCAGCAGCGCCCAGCCGGGACAGGGGATCGATGAGCAGTTCTTC
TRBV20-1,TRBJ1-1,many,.,CSARDKPGAANTEAFF,TGCAGTGCTAGAGATAAGCCAGGGGCGGCGAACACTGAAGCTTTCTTT
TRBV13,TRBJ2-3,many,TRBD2,CASSWMTSGGAIDTQYF,TGTGCCAGCAGCTGGATGACTAGCGGGGGGGCCATAGATACGCAGTATTTT
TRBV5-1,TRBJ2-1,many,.,CASSPDSYNEQFF,TGCGCCAGCAGCCCTGACAGTTACAATGAGCAGTTCTTC
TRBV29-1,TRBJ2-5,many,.,CSVESGAGETQYF,TGCAGCGTTGAGTCTGGCGCAGGGGAGACCCAGTACTTC
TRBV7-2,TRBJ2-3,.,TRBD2,CASIMGLAGTNTDTQYF,TGTGCCAGCATCATGGGACTAGCGGGGACTAACACAGATACGCAGTATTTT
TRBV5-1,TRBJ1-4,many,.,CASSIGGGLGEKLFF,TGCGCCAGCAGCATCGGGGGGGGATTAGGCGAAAAACTGTTTTTT
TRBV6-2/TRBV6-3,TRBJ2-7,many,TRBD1,CASSTGTGGYEQYF,TGTGCCAGCAGTACCGGGACAGGGGGCTACGAGCAGTACTTC
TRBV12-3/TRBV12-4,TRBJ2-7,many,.,CASSRQYSYEQYF,TGTGCCAGCAGTCGACAGTACTCCTACGAGCAGTACTTC
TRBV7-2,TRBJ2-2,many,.,CASSLGVNTGELFF,TGTGCCAGCAGCTTAGGCGTGAACACCGGGGAGCTGTTTTTT
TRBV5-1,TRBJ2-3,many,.,CASSGDTQYF,TGCGCCAGCAGTGGCGATACGCAGTATTTT
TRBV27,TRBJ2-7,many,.,CASSLSSYEQYF,TGTGCCAGCAGTTTAAGCTCCTACGAGCAGTACTTC
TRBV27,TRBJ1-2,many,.,CASSLGRGQYGYTF,TGTGCCAGCAGTCTCGGACGTGGTCAGTATGGCTACACCTTC
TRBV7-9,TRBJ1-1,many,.,CASSSTYRATEAFF,TGTGCCAGCAGCTCAACCTACAGGGCCACTGAAGCTTTCTTT